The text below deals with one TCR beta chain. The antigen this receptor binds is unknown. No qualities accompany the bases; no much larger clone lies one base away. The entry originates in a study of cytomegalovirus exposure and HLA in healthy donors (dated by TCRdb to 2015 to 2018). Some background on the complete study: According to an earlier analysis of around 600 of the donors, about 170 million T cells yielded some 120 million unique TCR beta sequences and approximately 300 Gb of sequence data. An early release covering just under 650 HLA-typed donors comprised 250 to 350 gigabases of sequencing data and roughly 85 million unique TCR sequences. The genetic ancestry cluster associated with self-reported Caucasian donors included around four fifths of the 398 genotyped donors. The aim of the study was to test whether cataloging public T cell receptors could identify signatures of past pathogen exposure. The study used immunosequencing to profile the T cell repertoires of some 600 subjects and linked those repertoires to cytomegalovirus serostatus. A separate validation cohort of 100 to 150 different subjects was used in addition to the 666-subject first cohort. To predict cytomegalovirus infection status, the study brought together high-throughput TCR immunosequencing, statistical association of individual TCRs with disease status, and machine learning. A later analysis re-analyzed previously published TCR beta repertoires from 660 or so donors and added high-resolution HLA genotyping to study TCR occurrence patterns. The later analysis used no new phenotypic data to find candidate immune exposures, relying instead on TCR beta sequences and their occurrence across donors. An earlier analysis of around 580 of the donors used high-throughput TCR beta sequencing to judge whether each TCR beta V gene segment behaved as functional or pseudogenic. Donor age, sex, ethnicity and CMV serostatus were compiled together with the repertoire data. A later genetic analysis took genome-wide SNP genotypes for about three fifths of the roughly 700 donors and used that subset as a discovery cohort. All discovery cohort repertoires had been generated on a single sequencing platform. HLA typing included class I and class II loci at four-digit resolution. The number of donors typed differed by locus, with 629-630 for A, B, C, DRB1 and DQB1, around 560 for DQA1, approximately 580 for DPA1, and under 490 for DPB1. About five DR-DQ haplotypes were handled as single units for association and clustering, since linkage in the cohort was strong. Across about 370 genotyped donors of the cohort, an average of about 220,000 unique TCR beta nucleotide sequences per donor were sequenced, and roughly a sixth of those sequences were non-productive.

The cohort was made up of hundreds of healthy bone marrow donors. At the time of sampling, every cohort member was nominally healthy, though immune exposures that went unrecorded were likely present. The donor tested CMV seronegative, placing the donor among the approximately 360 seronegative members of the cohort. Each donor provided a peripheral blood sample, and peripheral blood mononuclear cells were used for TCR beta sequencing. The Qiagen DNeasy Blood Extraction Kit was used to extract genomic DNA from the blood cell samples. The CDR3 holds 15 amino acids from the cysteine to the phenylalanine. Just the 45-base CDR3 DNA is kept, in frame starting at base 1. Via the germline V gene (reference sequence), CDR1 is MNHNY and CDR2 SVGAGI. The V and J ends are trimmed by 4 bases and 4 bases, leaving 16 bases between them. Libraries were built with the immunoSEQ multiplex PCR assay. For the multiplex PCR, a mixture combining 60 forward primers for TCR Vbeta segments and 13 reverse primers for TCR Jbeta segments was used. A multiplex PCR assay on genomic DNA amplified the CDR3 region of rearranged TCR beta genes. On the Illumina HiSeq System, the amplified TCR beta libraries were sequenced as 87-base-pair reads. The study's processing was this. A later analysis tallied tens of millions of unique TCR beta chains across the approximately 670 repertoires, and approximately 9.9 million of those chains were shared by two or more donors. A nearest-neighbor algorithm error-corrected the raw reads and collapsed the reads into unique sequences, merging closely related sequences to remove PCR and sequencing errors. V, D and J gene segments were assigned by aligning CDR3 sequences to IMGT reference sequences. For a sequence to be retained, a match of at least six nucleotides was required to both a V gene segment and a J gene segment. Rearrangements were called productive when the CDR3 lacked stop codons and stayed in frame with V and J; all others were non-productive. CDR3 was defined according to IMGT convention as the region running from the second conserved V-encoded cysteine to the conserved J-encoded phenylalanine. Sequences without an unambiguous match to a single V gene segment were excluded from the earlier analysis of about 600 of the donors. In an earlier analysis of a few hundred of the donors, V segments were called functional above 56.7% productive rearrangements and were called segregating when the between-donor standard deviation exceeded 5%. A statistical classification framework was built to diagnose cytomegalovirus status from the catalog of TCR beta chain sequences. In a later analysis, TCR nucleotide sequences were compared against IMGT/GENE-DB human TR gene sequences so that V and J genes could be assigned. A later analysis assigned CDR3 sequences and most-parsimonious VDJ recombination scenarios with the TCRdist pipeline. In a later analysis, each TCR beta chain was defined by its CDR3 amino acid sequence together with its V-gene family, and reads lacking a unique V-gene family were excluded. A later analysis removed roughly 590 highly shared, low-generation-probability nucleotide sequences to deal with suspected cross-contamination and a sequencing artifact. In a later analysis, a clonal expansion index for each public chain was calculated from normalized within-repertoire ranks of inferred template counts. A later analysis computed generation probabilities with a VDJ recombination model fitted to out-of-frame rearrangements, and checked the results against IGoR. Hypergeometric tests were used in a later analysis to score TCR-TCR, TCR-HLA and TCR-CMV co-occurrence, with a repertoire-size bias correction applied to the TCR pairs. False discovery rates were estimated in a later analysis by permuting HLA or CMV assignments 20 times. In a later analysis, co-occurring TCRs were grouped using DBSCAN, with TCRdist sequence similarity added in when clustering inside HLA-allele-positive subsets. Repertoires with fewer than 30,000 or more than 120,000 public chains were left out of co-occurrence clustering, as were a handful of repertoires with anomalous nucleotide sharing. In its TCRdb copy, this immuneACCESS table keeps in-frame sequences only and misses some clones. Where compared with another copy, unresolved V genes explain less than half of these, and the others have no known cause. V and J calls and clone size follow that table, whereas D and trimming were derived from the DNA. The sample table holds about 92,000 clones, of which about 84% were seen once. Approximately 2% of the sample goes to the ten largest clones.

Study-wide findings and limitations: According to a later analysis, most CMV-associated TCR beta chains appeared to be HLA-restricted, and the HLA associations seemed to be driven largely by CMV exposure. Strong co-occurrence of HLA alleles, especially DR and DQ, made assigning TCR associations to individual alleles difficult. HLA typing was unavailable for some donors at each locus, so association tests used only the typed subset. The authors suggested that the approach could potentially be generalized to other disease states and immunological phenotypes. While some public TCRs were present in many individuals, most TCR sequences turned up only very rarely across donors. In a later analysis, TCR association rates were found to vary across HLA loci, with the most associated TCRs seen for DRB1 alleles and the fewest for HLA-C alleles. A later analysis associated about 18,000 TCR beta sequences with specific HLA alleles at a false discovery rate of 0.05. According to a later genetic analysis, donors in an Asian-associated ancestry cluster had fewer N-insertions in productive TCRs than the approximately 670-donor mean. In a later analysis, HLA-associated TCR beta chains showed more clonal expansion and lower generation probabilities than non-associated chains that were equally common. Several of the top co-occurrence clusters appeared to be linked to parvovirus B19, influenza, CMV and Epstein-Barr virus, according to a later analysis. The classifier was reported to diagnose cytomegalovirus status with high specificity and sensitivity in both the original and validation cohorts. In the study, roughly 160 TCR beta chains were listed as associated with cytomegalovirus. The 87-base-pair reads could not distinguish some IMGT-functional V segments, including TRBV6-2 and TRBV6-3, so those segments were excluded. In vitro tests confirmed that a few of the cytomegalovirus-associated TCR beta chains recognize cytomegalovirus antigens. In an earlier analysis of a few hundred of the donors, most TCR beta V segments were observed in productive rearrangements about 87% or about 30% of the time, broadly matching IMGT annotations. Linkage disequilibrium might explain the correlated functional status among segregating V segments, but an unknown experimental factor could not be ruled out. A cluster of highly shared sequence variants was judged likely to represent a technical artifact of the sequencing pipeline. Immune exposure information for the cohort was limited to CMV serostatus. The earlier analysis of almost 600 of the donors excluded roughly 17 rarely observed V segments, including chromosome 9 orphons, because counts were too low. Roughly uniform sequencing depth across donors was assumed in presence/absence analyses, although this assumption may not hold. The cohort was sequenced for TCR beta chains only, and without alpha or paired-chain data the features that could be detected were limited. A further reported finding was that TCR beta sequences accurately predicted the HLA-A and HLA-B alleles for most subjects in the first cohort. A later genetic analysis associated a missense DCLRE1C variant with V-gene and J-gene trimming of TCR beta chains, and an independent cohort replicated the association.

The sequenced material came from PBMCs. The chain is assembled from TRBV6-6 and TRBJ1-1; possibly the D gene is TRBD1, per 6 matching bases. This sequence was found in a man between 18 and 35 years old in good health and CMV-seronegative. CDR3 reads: CASSSETGLGTEAFF. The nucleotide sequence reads TGTGCCAGCAGTTCCGAGACAGGTCTGGGCACTGAAGCTTTCTTT.